This T cell receptor (beta chain) comes out of a study of metastatic and nonmetastatic thyroid tumors. At the level of the study: Comparison of repertoires was carried out across blood and tumor or nodule tissue from malignant and benign thyroid patients. Study-level results: Malignant thyroid tumors reportedly exceeded benign nodules significantly in TCR beta diversity, with the difference appearing in blood and tumor.

In its sample, this clone was seen many times. As yet, its antigen is unknown. Just one base apart from a much larger clone, this may be a read error. Other DNA sequences in the sample encode the same CDR3. The CDR3 consists of 15 residues. The germline V gene encodes CDR1 MDHEN and CDR2 SYDVKM. The ends were cut back, 6 bases at V and 14 bases at J, with 23 bases in the middle. TCRdb re-analyzed the PCR reads using MiXCR. The table has roughly 59,000 clones, 15% to 20% seen once. Patients were all untreated before their thyroid surgery. This sequence originates from a male donor with papillary thyroid cancer or a benign thyroid nodule (not recorded which). Some clones in this sample may be carry-over from other donors' samples. Material: blood. The chain employs TRBV28 and TRBJ1-6; D possibly corresponds to TRBD1 (5 bases). CDR3 loop: CASRGWLMGGVSLHF. The CDR3 region has the DNA TGTGCCAGCAGAGGCTGGTTAATGGGGGGTGTGTCCCTCCACTTT.